These T cell receptor beta chains were read from a single sample in a study of regulatory T cells in long-lasting Graves disease. A single record per CDR3 protein comes from TCRdb applying MiXCR to the multiplex PCR reads. The sample has some 500,000 distinct CDR3 sequences; approximately 13% are singletons. Separately, the same data were catalogued under a study of T cells in Graves' hyperthyroidism and ophthalmopathy.

The material was peripheral blood mononuclear cells (PBMCs), obtained at new diagnosis, from a patient treated with antithyroid drugs. All receptors come from a man aged 25 to 45 with Graves disease. CDR3s include the opening cysteine and the closing phenylalanine or tryptophan. Each record gives: clone size, V gene, D gene, J gene, CDR3 DNA, CDR3 protein. A D gene is named only where the DNA matches it firmly. A row's size may be missing; if present it is once, few, many or a size class.

size: many; V: TRBV12-3/TRBV12-4; D: -; J: TRBJ2-1; DNA: TGTGCCAGCAGTCCAACCGCCGACACCTCAGAGGAGCAGTTCTTC; CDR3: CASSPTADTSEEQFF
size: -; V: TRBV2; D: -; J: TRBJ1-1; DNA: TGTGCCAGCAGCTTCGACAGGACGCGGGAAGCTTTCTTT; CDR3: CASSFDRTREAFF
size: many; V: TRBV29-1; D: TRBD1; J: TRBJ1-2; DNA: TGCAGCGTTGGGACTCAGGGGGCCCGTGGTGGCTACACCTTC; CDR3: CSVGTQGARGGYTF
size: many; V: TRBV3-1; D: -; J: TRBJ2-1; DNA: TGTGCCAGCAGCCCGACGTGGGGGCACAATGAGCAGTTCTTC; CDR3: CASSPTWGHNEQFF
size: few; V: TRBV7-9; D: TRBD2; J: TRBJ2-7; DNA: TGTGCCAGCACCCCGGGTAGCGGGACCTACGAGCAGTACTTC; CDR3: CASTPGSGTYEQYF
size: many; V: TRBV12-3/TRBV12-4; D: TRBD1; J: TRBJ2-7; DNA: TGTGCCAGCAGTAAAACAGGGGGCCCAGGGTACGAGCAGTACTTC; CDR3: CASSKTGGPGYEQYF
size: -; V: TRBV27; D: -; J: TRBJ2-2; DNA: TGTACCAGTCAGAGGGGGGCCACCGGGGAGCTGTTTTTT; CDR3: CTSQRGATGELFF
size: few; V: TRBV15; D: TRBD2; J: TRBJ2-1; DNA: TGTGCCACCAGCAGAGTCCTAGCGGGAGCCAGGTACAATGAGCAGTTCTTC; CDR3: CATSRVLAGARYNEQFF
size: many; V: TRBV5-1; D: -; J: TRBJ2-2; DNA: TGCGCCAGCAGCTTGACGAGGGGGACCGGGGAGCTGTTTTTT; CDR3: CASSLTRGTGELFF
size: few; V: TRBV30; D: -; J: TRBJ1-4; DNA: TGTGCCTGGAGCTCATTGTGGGGGACTAATGAAAAACTGTTTTTT; CDR3: CAWSSLWGTNEKLFF
size: many; V: TRBV2; D: -; J: TRBJ2-1; DNA: TGTGCCAGCAGCACCTCCCGGGCGACCCATGAGCAGTTCTTC; CDR3: CASSTSRATHEQFF
size: many; V: TRBV30; D: TRBD2; J: TRBJ2-1; DNA: TGTGCATTACTAGCGGGACGGAATGAGCAGTTCTTC; CDR3: CALLAGRNEQFF
size: -; V: TRBV6-1; D: -; J: TRBJ2-1; DNA: TGTGCCAGCAGTGACTCTCATATGTTAACACCGATCCCCCCTACCTACAATGAGCAGTTCTTC; CDR3: CASSDSHMLTPIPPTYNEQFF
size: many; V: TRBV5-1; D: -; J: TRBJ2-3; DNA: TGCGCCAGCAGCCGGGGACCTTCAGGAGCGCAGTATTTT; CDR3: CASSRGPSGAQYF
size: many; V: TRBV15; D: TRBD1; J: TRBJ2-7; DNA: TGTGCCACCAGCAGAGCCGGGACAGTGAGCTACGAGCAGTACTTC; CDR3: CATSRAGTVSYEQYF
size: many; V: TRBV18; D: TRBD1; J: TRBJ1-2; DNA: TGTGCCAGCTCACCGTCGGGACAGGACCGTAACACCTTC; CDR3: CASSPSGQDRNTF
size: many; V: TRBV12-5; D: -; J: TRBJ1-2; DNA: TGTGCTAGTGGTTTGGTACATACGGAATACGGCTACACCTTC; CDR3: CASGLVHTEYGYTF
size: many; V: TRBV5-1; D: -; J: TRBJ2-5; DNA: TGCGCCAGCGGAGGCAGGGGTAGTAGTCGGGAGACCCAGTACTTC; CDR3: CASGGRGSSRETQYF
size: many; V: TRBV7-9; D: -; J: TRBJ2-1; DNA: TGTGCCAGCAATCCCACTAGCAATGAGCAGTTCTTC; CDR3: CASNPTSNEQFF
size: -; V: TRBV5-1; D: -; J: TRBJ1-1; DNA: TGCGCCAGCAGCTTGGGTAGGACAGTGAACACTGAAGCTTTCTTT; CDR3: CASSLGRTVNTEAFF
size: many; V: TRBV20-1; D: -; J: TRBJ1-5; DNA: TGCAGTGCTAGGGGGCGAGGACAGCCCCAGCATTTT; CDR3: CSARGRGQPQHF
size: many; V: TRBV10-1; D: -; J: TRBJ2-3; DNA: TGCGCCAGTTCGGACGGAATCACAGATACGCAGTATTTT; CDR3: CASSDGITDTQYF
size: few; V: TRBV29-1; D: TRBD1; J: TRBJ2-7; DNA: TGCAGCGTTGAGTCGGGGGGGACAGGGGACTTTTTGGAGCAGTACTTC; CDR3: CSVESGGTGDFLEQYF
size: few; V: TRBV19; D: -; J: TRBJ1-2; DNA: TGTGCCAGTAGCTCTGGGGGGTTCGACTATGGCTACACCTTC; CDR3: CASSSGGFDYGYTF
size: -; V: TRBV7-9; D: -; J: TRBJ2-5; DNA: TGTGCCAGCAGCTCCTTGGGACCAGAGACCCAGTACTTC; CDR3: CASSSLGPETQYF
size: many; V: TRBV20-1; D: -; J: TRBJ1-5; DNA: TGCAGTGCTAGACGCATCGGAGGGGAAGCGCAGCCCCAGCATTTT; CDR3: CSARRIGGEAQPQHF
size: few; V: TRBV9; D: -; J: TRBJ1-2; DNA: TGTGCCAGCAATGGGGGCAGGGGACCGATTAACTATGGCTACACCTTC; CDR3: CASNGGRGPINYGYTF
size: -; V: TRBV3-1; D: TRBD2; J: TRBJ2-3; DNA: TGTGCCAGCAGGCGACTAGCGGTGTCAGATACGCAGTATTTT; CDR3: CASRRLAVSDTQYF
size: many; V: TRBV20-1; D: TRBD1; J: TRBJ2-5; DNA: TGCAGTGCTAGTCAGGGGGTTGGCGAGACCCAGTACTTC; CDR3: CSASQGVGETQYF
size: few; V: TRBV10-3; D: -; J: TRBJ2-2; DNA: TGTGCCATCAGTGACCGCGGGAACACCGGGGAGCTGTTTTTT; CDR3: CAISDRGNTGELFF
size: many; V: TRBV2; D: TRBD1; J: TRBJ2-4; DNA: TGTGCCACTACACCAGGGGGCTATCTAGCCAAAAACATTCAGTACTTC; CDR3: CATTPGGYLAKNIQYF
size: many; V: TRBV7-2; D: -; J: TRBJ1-6; DNA: TGTGCCAGCAGCCGGGGTCCCTTGGCGTCACCCCTCCACTTT; CDR3: CASSRGPLASPLHF
size: -; V: TRBV27; D: -; J: TRBJ2-3; DNA: TGTGCCAGCAAATGGGCCGGCACAGATACGCACTATTTT; CDR3: CASKWAGTDTHYF
size: -; V: TRBV20-1; D: TRBD2; J: TRBJ2-7; DNA: TGCAGTGGTCTAGCGGCCTACGAGCAGTACTTC; CDR3: CSGLAAYEQYF
size: many; V: TRBV5-1; D: -; J: TRBJ1-1; DNA: TGCGCCAGCAGCTTTCGAAGGCAGTCATCGAACACTGAAGCTTTCTTT; CDR3: CASSFRRQSSNTEAFF
size: many; V: TRBV9; D: TRBD1; J: TRBJ2-7; DNA: TGTGCCAGCAGCGTAGGACAGGGGCAGGTGTACGAGCAGTACTTC; CDR3: CASSVGQGQVYEQYF
size: -; V: TRBV11-2; D: -; J: TRBJ1-4; DNA: TGTGCCAGCAGCTTAACCCCCTCGGATGAAAAACTGTTTTTT; CDR3: CASSLTPSDEKLFF
size: -; V: TRBV5-1; D: TRBD1; J: TRBJ2-5; DNA: TGCGCCAGTGCCGGGACAGCAGAAGAGACCCAGTACTTC; CDR3: CASAGTAEETQYF
size: few; V: TRBV5-6; D: -; J: TRBJ2-7; DNA: TGTGCCAGCAGCTTCGAGGGAGGAACCTACGAGCAGTACTTC; CDR3: CASSFEGGTYEQYF
size: many; V: TRBV20-1; D: TRBD1; J: TRBJ1-1; DNA: TGCAGTGCCCGCTCAGGACAGGGCACTGAAGCTTTCTTT; CDR3: CSARSGQGTEAFF
size: -; V: TRBV3-1; D: TRBD2; J: TRBJ2-5; DNA: TGTGCCAGCAGCCACCTAGCGGGAGCCCAAGAGACCCAGTACTTC; CDR3: CASSHLAGAQETQYF
size: many; V: TRBV27; D: -; J: TRBJ2-1; DNA: TGTGCCAGCAGTTTAGCTTTTGGACGGATCTACAATGAGCAGTTCTTC; CDR3: CASSLAFGRIYNEQFF
size: many; V: TRBV12-3/TRBV12-4; D: -; J: TRBJ2-7; DNA: TGTGCCAGCAGTTTAGAGGGCGATTCCTACGAGCAGTACTTC; CDR3: CASSLEGDSYEQYF
size: many; V: TRBV20-1; D: TRBD2; J: TRBJ2-1; DNA: TGCAGTGCTCCCGGGACTAGTAGTGAGCAGTTCTTC; CDR3: CSAPGTSSEQFF
size: -; V: TRBV19; D: TRBD2; J: TRBJ2-1; DNA: TGTGCCAGTAGTATAGATCGGGCTAGCGGCTACAATGAGCAGTTCTTC; CDR3: CASSIDRASGYNEQFF
size: few; V: TRBV15; D: -; J: TRBJ2-1; DNA: TGTGCCACCAGCATTACCCGGGACGGCTACAATGAGCAGTTCTTC; CDR3: CATSITRDGYNEQFF
size: many; V: TRBV5-1; D: -; J: TRBJ1-2; DNA: TGCGCCAGCAGCTCCTCGGGGAGAACTAACTATGGCTACACCTTC; CDR3: CASSSSGRTNYGYTF
size: many; V: TRBV20-1; D: -; J: TRBJ2-7; DNA: TGCAGTGCTCCGGGCCAGGACACGGTCTACGAGCAGTACTTC; CDR3: CSAPGQDTVYEQYF
size: many; V: TRBV28; D: -; J: TRBJ1-1; DNA: TGTGCCAGCAGTTCTCTGCCCGGGGGTACTGAAGCTTTCTTT; CDR3: CASSSLPGGTEAFF
size: -; V: TRBV14; D: TRBD2; J: TRBJ2-1; DNA: TGTGCCAGCAGCCAAGAACTAGCGGGATACGGCAATGAGCAGTTCTTC; CDR3: CASSQELAGYGNEQFF
size: many; V: TRBV20-1; D: -; J: TRBJ2-7; DNA: TGCAGTGCTAGGCGGCCAAGCTCCTACGAGCAGTACTTC; CDR3: CSARRPSSYEQYF
size: -; V: TRBV20-1; D: TRBD2; J: TRBJ2-3; DNA: TGCAGTGCTGAGGGGACTAGCGGGATAGTGGATACGCAGTATTTT; CDR3: CSAEGTSGIVDTQYF
size: many; V: TRBV29-1; D: -; J: TRBJ2-3; DNA: TGCAGCGTTGAAAAAGGTAGCACAGATACGCAGTATTTT; CDR3: CSVEKGSTDTQYF
size: few; V: TRBV24-1; D: -; J: TRBJ2-1; DNA: TGTGCCACCAGTGACCCGCCGGGAGCTAAGTTCTTC; CDR3: CATSDPPGAKFF
size: few; V: TRBV29-1; D: TRBD2; J: TRBJ2-3; DNA: TGCAGTTTAGTCCCACTAGCGGGCACAGATACGCAGTATTTT; CDR3: CSLVPLAGTDTQYF